This T cell receptor beta chain was identified in a study of cytomegalovirus exposure and HLA in healthy donors. Study results and limitations: The CMV antigen specificity of a few CMV-associated chains was confirmed through in vitro analysis.

The PCR made use of 60 Vbeta and 13 Jbeta primers. This table comes from immunoSEQ multiplex PCR, and its TCRdb copy is limited to in-frame clones, with some not included. There are over 130,000 clones in the sample; 60% to 85% occur only once, and about 5.9% lies in the top ten. Points on this clone: Its antigen is not identified.

Germline V gene data show CDR1 as SGHNT and CDR2 as YYREEE (reference sequence). The CDR3 contains 14 residues. V dropped 3 bases and J dropped 5; count of bases not matched to a gene: 6. The receptor was derived from a man between 50 and 59 years old in good health and CMV-seropositive. This chain connects TRBV5-4 to TRBJ2-7; the match to TRBD1 covers 9 bases. The specimen was PBMCs. CDR3 sequence: CASSSPRDRDEQYF. CDR3 coding DNA: TGTGCCAGCAGCTCTCCCCGGGACAGGGACGAGCAGTACTTC.